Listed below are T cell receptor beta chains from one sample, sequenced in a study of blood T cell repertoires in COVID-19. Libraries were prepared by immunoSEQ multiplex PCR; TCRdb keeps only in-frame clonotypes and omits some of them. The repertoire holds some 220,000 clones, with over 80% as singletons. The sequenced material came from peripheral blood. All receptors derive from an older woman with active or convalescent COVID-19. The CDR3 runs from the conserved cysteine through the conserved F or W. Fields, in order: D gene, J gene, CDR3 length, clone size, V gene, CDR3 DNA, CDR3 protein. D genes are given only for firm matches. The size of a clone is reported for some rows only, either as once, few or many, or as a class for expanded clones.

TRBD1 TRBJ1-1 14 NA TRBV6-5 TGTGCCAGCAAATTAGGGGGCTTGGACACTGAAGCTTTCTTT CASKLGGLDTEAFF
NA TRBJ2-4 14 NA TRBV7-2 TGTGCCAGCAGCTTAGACTGGAGGGGAAACATTCAGTACTTC CASSLDWRGNIQYF
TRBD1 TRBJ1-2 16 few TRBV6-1 TGTGCCAGCAGTGAAGCGCTCGGACAGGCCATCTATGGCTACACCTTC CASSEALGQAIYGYTF
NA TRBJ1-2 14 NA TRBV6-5 TGTGCCAGCAGTTACAGGGACATAGGCGGAGGCTACACCTTC CASSYRDIGGGYTF
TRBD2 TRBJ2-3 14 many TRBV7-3 TGTGCCAGCAGCTTTAACGCGGGGGAAGGTACGCAGTATTTT CASSFNAGEGTQYF
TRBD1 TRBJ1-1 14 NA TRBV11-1 TGTGCCAGCAGCCGGGACAGGGCGAACACTGAAGCTTTCTTT CASSRDRANTEAFF
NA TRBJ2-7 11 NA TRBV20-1 TGCAGTGCTAGAGCCTTCCACGAGCAGTACTTC CSARAFHEQYF
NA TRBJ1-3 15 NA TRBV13 TGTGCCAGCAGCTACGGACTCAACCGAGGAAACACCATATATTTT CASSYGLNRGNTIYF
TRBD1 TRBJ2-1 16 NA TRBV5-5 TGTGCCAGCAGCTCTCGGACAGGTACTTCCTACAATGAGCAGTTCTTC CASSSRTGTSYNEQFF
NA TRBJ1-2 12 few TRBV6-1 TGTGCCAGCAGTGAACAAAACTATGGCTACACCTTC CASSEQNYGYTF
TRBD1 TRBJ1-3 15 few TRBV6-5 TGTGCCAGCAGGAGGACAGGGAGCTCTGGAAACACCATATATTTT CASRRTGSSGNTIYF
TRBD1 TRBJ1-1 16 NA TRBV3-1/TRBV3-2 TGTGCCAGCAGCCCCTCGGACAGGGCCAGCCTTACTGAAGCTTTCTTT CASSPSDRASLTEAFF
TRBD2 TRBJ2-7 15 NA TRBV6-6 TGTGCCAGCAGTTACGTGGGGCTAGCGGTTTACGAGCAGTACTTC CASSYVGLAVYEQYF
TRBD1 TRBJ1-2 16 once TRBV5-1 TGCGCCAGCAGCTTGGCCTTGACAGGGCAAGACTATGGCTACACCTTC CASSLALTGQDYGYTF
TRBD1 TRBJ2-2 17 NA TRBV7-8 TGTGCCAGCAGCTTAAGTTCGGGACAGGGATACACCGGGGAGCTGTTTTTT CASSLSSGQGYTGELFF
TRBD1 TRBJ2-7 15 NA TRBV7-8 TGTGCCAGCAGCCCATCCGGGACAGGGAATCACGAGCAGTACTTC CASSPSGTGNHEQYF